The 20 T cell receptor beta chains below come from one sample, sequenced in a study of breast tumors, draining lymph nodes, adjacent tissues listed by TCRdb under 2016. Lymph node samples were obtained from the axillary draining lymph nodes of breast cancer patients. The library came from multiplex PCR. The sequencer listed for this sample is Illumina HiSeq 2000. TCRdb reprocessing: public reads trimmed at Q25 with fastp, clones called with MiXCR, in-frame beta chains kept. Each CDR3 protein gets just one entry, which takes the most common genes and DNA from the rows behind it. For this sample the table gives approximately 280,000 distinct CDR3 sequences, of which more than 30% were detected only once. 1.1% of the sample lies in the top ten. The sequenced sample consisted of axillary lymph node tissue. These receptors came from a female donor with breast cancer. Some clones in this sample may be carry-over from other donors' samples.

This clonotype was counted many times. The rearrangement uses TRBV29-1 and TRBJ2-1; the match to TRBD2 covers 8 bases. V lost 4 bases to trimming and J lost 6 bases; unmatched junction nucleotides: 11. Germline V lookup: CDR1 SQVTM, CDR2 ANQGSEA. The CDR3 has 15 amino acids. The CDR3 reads CSVARGDLTFNEQFF. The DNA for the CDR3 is TGCAGCGTTGCGCGGGGGGACTTGACCTTCAATGAGCAGTTCTTC.

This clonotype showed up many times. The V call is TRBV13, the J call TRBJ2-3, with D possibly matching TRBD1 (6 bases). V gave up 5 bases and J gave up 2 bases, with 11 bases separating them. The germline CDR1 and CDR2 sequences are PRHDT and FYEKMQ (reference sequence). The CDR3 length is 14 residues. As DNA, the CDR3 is TGTGCCAGCAGCCTCCGACAGGCCACAGATACGCAGTATTTT. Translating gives CASSLRQATDTQYF. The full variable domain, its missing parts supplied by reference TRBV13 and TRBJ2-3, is AAGVIQSPRHLIKEKRETATLKCYPIPRHDTVYWYQQGPGQDPQFLISFYEKMQSDKGSIPDRFSAQQFSDYHSELNMSSLELGDSALYFCASSLRQATDTQYFGPGTRLTVL.

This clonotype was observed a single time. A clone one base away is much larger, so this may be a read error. CDR3 protein: CASSPRTSGRAVTYGQYF. CDR3 in DNA: TGCGCCAGCAGCCCCCGGACTAGCGGGAGAGCAGTAACCTACGGGCAGTACTTC. The chain links TRBV4-1 to TRBJ2-7; 13 positions agree with TRBD2. The CDR3 loop spans 18 amino acids. Germline CDR1 is MGHRA and CDR2 is YSYEKL.

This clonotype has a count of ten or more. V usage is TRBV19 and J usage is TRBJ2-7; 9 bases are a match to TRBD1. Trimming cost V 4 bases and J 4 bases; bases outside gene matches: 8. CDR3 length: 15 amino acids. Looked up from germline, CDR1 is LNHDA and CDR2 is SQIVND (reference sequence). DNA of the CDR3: TGTGCCAGTAGTAGATCCGGGACAGGGACTTACGAGCAGTACTTC. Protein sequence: CASSRSGTGTYEQYF.

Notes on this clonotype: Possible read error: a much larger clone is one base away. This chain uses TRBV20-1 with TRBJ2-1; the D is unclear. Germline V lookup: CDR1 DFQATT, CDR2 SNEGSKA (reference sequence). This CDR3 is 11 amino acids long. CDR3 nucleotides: TGCAGTGCTGCGATTACGACTGTGCAGTCCTTC. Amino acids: CSAAITTVQSF.

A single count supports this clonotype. CDR3 sequence reads: CATSDLNTGAETQYF. The CDR3 DNA sequence: TGTGCCACCAGTGATTTGAACACAGGGGCGGAGACCCAGTACTTC. The chain joins TRBV24-1 to TRBJ2-5; 7 bases are a match to TRBD1. The CDR3 has 15 amino acids. Trimming at V came to 0 bases and at J to 5 bases, leaving 5 bases not matched to a gene. The germline V gene has CDR1 KGHDR and CDR2 SFDVKD.

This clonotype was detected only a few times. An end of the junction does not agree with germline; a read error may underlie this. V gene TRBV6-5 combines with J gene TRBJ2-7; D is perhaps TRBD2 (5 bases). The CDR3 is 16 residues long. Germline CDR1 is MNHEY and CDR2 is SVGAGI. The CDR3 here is CASSHSGGRLWNEQYF. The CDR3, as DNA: TGTGCCAGCAGTCACTCTGGAGGACGTTTATGGAACGAGCAGTACTTC.

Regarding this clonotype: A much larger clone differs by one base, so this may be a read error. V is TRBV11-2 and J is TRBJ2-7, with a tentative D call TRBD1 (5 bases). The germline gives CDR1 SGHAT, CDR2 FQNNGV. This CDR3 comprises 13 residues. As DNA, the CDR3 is TGTGTCAGCAGCCAGACAGATATTTACGAGCAGTACTTC. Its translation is CVSSQTDIYEQYF.

In DNA, the CDR3 is TGTGCCAGCAGCCCTTGGACTAGCGGGATCCACGAGCAGTACTTC. This encodes CASSPWTSGIHEQYF. The V and J genes are TRBV12-3 or TRBV12-4 and TRBJ2-7; 12 bases fit TRBD2. The CDR3 is made up of 15 amino acids. J gave up 5 bases and V 6 bases, and 8 bases lay outside the gene matches.

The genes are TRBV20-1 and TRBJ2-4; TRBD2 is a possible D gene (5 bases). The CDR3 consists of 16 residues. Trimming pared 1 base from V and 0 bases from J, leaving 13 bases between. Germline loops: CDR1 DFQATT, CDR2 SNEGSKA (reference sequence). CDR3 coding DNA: TGCAGTGCTAGAGTTGCTAGCAGCTTAGCCAAAAACATTCAGTACTTC. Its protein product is CSARVASSLAKNIQYF.

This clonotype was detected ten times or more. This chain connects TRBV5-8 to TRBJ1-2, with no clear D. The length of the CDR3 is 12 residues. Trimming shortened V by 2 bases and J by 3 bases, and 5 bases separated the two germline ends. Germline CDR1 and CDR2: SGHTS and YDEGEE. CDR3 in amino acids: CASSFGDYGYTF. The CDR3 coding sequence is TGTGCCAGCAGCTTTGGTGACTATGGCTACACCTTC.

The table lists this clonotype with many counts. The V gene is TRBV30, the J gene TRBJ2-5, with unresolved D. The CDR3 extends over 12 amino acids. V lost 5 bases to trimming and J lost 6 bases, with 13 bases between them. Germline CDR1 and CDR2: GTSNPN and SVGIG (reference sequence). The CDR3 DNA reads TGTGCCTGGTGGGCCCCTTCAAAGACCCAGTACTTC. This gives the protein CAWWAPSKTQYF.

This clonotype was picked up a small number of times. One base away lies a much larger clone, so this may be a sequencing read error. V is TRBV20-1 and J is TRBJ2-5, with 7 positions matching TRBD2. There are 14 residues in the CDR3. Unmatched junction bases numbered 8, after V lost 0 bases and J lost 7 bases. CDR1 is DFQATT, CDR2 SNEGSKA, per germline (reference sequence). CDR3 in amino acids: CSARDASGVATQYF. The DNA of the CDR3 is TGCAGTGCTAGAGACGCTAGCGGCGTAGCGACCCAGTACTTC.

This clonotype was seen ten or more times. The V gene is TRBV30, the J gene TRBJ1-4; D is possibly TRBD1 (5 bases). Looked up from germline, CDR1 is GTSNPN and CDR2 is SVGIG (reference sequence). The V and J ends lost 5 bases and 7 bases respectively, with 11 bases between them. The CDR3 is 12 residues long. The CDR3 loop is CAWRGESEKLFF. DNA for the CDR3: TGTGCCTGGCGAGGGGAGAGTGAAAAACTGTTTTTT.

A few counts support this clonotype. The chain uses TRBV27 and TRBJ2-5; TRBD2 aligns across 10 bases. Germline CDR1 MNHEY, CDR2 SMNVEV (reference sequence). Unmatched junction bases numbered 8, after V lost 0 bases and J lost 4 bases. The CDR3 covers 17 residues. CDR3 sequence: CASSLSASGRGRETQYF. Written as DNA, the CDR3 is TGTGCCAGCAGTTTATCGGCTAGCGGGAGAGGAAGAGAGACCCAGTACTTC.

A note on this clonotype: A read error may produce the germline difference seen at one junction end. The CDR3 nucleotides are TGTGCTAGCAGCTTTGGCAGGGGAGGGACAGATACGCAGTATTTT. This gives the protein CASSFGRGGTDTQYF. The V and J genes are TRBV7-7 and TRBJ2-3; D may be TRBD2 (7 bases). The length of the CDR3 is 15 residues. Looked up from germline, CDR1 is SSHAT and CDR2 is FNYEAQ (reference sequence).

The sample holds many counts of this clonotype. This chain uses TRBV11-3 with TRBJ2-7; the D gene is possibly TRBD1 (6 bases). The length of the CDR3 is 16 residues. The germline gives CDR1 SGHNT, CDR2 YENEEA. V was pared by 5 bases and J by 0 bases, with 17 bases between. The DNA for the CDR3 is TGTGCCAGCAGCGCCGCCGGACAGAGAGCCTCCTACGAGCAGTACTTC. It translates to CASSAAGQRASYEQYF.

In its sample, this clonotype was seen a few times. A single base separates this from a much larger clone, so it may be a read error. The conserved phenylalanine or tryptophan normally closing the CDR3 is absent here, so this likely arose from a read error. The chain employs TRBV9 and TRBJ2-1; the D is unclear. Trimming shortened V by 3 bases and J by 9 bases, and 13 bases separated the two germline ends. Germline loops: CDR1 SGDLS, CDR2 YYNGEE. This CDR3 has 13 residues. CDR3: CASSGSRSLEQFS. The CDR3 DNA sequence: TGTGCCAGCAGCGGGAGTAGGTCCCTTGAGCAGTTCTCC.

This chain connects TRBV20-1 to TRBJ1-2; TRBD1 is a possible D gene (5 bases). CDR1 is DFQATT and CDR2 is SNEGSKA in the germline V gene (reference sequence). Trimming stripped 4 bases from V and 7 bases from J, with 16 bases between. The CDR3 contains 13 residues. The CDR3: CSANEGQGSGYTF. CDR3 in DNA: TGCAGTGCTAACGAGGGCCAGGGATCTGGCTACACCTTC.

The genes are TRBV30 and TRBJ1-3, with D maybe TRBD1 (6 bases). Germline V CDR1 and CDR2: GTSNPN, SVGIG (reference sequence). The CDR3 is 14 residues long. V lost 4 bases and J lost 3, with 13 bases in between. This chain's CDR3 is CAWTGAGGGNTIYF. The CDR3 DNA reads TGTGCCTGGACGGGGGCCGGGGGTGGAAACACCATATATTTT.